This TCR beta chain is drawn from a study of blood T cell repertoires in COVID-19. Clones were read by immunoSEQ multiplex PCR, and TCRdb kept only the in-frame ones, dropping some. The table shows about 130,000 clones, with around 80% occurring only once. Sequenced material: PBMCs or T cells enriched from blood (not recorded which). This clonotype originated in a woman aged 45-60 years who had recovered from COVID-19.

In DNA, the CDR3 is TGCGCCAGCAGCTTTCTAGCCAATCCTGAAGAGACCCAGTACTTC. Its translation: CASSFLANPEETQYF. V gene TRBV5-1 combines with J gene TRBJ2-5; TRBD2 might be the D (5 bases). The CDR3 runs 15 residues. Germline values: CDR1 SGHRS, CDR2 YFSETQ. V was pared by 2 bases and J by 3 bases, with 14 bases between. Combining the CDR3 with reference TRBV5-1 and TRBJ2-5 gives the whole variable domain KAGVTQTPRYLIKTRGQQVTLSCSPISGHRSVSWYQQTPGQGLQFLFEYFSETQRNKGNFPGRFSGRQFSNSRSEMNVSTLELGDSALYLCASSFLANPEETQYFGPGTRLLVL.